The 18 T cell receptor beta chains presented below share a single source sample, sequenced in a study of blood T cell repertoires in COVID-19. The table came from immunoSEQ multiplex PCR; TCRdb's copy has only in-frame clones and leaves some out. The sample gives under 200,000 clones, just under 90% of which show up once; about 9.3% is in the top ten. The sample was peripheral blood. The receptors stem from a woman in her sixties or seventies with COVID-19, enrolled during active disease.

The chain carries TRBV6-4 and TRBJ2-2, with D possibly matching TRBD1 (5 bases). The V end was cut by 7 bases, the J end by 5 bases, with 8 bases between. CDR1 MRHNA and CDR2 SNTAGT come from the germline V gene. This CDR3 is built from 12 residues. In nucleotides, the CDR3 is TGTGCCAGCAACCCAGGGACCGGGGAGCTGTTTTTT. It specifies CASNPGTGELFF.

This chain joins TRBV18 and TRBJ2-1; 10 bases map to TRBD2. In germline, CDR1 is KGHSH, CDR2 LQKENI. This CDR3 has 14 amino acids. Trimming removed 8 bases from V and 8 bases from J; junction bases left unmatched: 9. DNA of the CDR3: TGTGCCAGCCGAGCGGGGGGGCGTCAAGATGAGCAGTTCTTC. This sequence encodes CASRAGGRQDEQFF.

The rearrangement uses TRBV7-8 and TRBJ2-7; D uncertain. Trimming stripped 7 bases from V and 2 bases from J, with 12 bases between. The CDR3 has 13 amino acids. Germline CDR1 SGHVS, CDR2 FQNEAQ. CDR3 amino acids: CASTDTATYEQYF. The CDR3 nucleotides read TGTGCCAGCACAGACACGGCTACCTACGAGCAGTACTTC.

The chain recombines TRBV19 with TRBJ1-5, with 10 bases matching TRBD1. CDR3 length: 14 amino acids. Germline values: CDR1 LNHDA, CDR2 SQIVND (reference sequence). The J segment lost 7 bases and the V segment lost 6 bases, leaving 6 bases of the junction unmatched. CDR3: CASSQTGGPQPQHF. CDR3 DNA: TGTGCCAGTAGCCAGACAGGGGGCCCCCAGCCCCAGCATTTT.

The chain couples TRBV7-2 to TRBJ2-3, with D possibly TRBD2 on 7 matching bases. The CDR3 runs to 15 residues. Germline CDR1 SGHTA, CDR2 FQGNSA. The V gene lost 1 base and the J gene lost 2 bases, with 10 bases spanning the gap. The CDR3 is CASSLVAGATDTQYF. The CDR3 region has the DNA TGTGCCAGCAGCTTAGTGGCGGGGGCCACAGATACGCAGTATTTT.

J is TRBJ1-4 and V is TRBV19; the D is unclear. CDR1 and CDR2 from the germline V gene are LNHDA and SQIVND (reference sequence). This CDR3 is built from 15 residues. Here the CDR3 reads CASKPGSGPSEKLFF. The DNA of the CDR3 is TGTGCTTCTAAACCAGGATCTGGGCCAAGCGAAAAACTGTTTTTT.

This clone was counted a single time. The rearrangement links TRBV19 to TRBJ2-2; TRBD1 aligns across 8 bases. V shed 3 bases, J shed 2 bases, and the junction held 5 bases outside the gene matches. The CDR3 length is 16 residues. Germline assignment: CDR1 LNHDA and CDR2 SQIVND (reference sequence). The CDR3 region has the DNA TGTGCCAGTAGTATTCTGGGACAGGTAAACACCGGGGAGCTGTTTTTT. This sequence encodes CASSILGQVNTGELFF.

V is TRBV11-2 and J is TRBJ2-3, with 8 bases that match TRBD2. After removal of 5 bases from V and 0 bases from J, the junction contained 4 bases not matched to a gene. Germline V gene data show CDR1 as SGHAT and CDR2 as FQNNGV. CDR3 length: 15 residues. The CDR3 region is CASSQTSVSTDTQYF. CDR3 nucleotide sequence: TGTGCCAGCAGCCAGACTAGCGTGAGCACAGATACGCAGTATTTT.

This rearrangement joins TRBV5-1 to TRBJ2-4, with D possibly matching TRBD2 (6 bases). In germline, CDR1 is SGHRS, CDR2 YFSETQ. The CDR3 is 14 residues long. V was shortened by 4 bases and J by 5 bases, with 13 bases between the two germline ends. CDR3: CASSRPGGENIQYF. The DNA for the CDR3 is TGCGCCAGCAGCCGTCCAGGAGGGGAAAACATTCAGTACTTC.

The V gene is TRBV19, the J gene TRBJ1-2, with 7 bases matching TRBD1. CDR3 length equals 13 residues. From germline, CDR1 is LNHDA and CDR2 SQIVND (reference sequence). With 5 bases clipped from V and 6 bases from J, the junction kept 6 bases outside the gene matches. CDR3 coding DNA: TGTGCCAGTAGTCCGACAGGGCAGGATGGCTACACCTTC. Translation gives CASSPTGQDGYTF.

CDR3 coding DNA: TGTGCCAGTACCCCAACCCTCGACAGGGGGATTACTGAAGCTTTCTTT. This codes for CASTPTLDRGITEAFF. The V and J genes are TRBV19 and TRBJ1-1, with 9 bases fitting TRBD1. The V gene end was trimmed by 7 bases and the J gene end by 5 bases; junction bases not matched to a gene: 14. This CDR3 has 16 residues. Per the germline V gene, CDR1 is LNHDA and CDR2 is SQIVND (reference sequence).

The CDR3 nucleotides are TGTGCCAGCAGCCTCGCCGCGGGGGTCGATCAGCCCCAGCATTTT. Translation: CASSLAAGVDQPQHF. The genes are TRBV7-2 and TRBJ1-5, with D possibly matching TRBD1 (5 bases). Germline V lookup: CDR1 SGHTA, CDR2 FQGNSA. Trimming removed 5 bases at V and 5 bases at J, with 16 bases between. This CDR3 has 15 amino acids.

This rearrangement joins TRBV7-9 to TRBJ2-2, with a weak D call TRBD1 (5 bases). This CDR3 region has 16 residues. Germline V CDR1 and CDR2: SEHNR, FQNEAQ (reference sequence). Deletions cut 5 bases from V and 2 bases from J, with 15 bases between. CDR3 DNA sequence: TGTGCCAGCAGCCATCTTGGGGCACCCAACACCGGGGAGCTGTTTTTT. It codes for CASSHLGAPNTGELFF.

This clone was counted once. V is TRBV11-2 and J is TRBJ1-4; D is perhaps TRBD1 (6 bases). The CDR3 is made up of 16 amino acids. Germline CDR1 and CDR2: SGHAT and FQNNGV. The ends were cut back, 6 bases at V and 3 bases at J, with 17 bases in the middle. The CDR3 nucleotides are TGTGCCAGCAGTCCTAACTCAGGGGTAGCTAATGAAAAACTGTTTTTT. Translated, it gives CASSPNSGVANEKLFF.

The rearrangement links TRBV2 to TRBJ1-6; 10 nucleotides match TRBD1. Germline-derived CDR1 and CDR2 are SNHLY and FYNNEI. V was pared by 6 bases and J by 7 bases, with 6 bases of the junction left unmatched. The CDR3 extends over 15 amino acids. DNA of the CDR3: TGTGCCAGCAGGGGGGGGACAGGGGAAAATTCACCCCTCCACTTT. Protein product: CASRGGTGENSPLHF. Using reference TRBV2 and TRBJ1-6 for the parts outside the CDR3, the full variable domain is EPEVTQTPSHQVTQMGQEVILRCVPISNHLYFYWYRQILGQKVEFLVSFYNNEISEKSEIFDDQFSVERPDGSNFTLKIRSTKLEDSAMYFCASRGGTGENSPLHFGNGTRLTVT.

CDR3: CASSPTGANGYTF. The CDR3 DNA is TGTGCCAGCAGCCCGACAGGGGCAAATGGCTACACCTTC. The rearrangement links TRBV7-9 to TRBJ1-2; TRBD1 matches 8 bases. Unmatched junction bases numbered 5, after V lost 5 bases and J lost 6 bases. The CDR3 is made up of 13 amino acids. Germline lookup yields CDR1 SEHNR and CDR2 FQNEAQ (reference sequence).

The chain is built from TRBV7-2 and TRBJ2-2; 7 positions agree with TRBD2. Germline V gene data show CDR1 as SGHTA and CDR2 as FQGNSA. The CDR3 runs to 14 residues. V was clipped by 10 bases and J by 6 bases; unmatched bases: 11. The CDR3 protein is CATTGAGVSGELFF. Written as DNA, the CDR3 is TGTGCCACCACCGGGGCGGGGGTGTCCGGGGAGCTGTTTTTT.

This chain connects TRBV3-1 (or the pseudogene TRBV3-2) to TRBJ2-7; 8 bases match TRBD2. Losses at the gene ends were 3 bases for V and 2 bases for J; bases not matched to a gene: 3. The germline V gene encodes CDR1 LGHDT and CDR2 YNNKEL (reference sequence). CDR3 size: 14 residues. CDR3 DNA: TGTGCCAGCAGCCATTCAGCGGGGGCCTACGAGCAGTACTTC. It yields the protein CASSHSAGAYEQYF.